This T cell receptor beta chain stems from a study of blood T cell repertoires in COVID-19. For the study at large: The study drew acute and convalescent COVID-19 samples from the United States, Italy and Spain. Sources were T cells, B-cell-depleted T cells, or PBMCs; the material itself was cDNA or gDNA.

The V and J ends lost 3 bases and 8 bases, in that order; junction bases with no gene match: 6. Germline-derived CDR1 and CDR2 are SNHLY and FYNNEI. The CDR3 has 15 amino acids. Under the authors' procedure: Estimation of nucleated cell counts relied on the amplification of reference gene primers. Generated by immunoSEQ multiplex PCR, the TCRdb table keeps only in-frame clones and is missing some. From that table come the V and J calls and clone size; the DNA was used to work out D and trimming. The sample has roughly 190,000 clones; over 70% are singletons. The V gene is TRBV2, the J gene TRBJ1-4; 10 bases are shared with TRBD1. The sequencing input was peripheral blood. The receptor's source is a man between 45 and 60 years old with active or convalescent COVID-19. CDR3 sequence (DNA): TGTGCCAGCAGTGACAGGGACAGGGGAAGCGAAAAACTGTTTTTT. Its protein product is CASSDRDRGSEKLFF.